The 4 T cell receptor beta chains reported below all come from one sample, sequenced in a study of blood T cell repertoires in COVID-19. This table comes from immunoSEQ multiplex PCR, and its TCRdb copy is limited to in-frame clones, with some not included. The sample shows 65,000 or so clones, 65% to 85% of them seen only once. Material: peripheral blood. These receptor sequences come from a man aged 25 to 45 with COVID-19, enrolled during active disease.

The V and J genes are TRBV6-4 and TRBJ1-2; D remains unclear. Germline V gives CDR1 MRHNA, CDR2 SNTAGT. The CDR3 is 12 residues long. V was clipped by 4 bases and J by 1 base, with 4 bases between them. The chain's CDR3 is CASSASNYGYTF. The CDR3 DNA reads TGTGCCAGCAGTGCCAGTAACTATGGCTACACCTTC.

Written as DNA, the CDR3 is TGTGCCAGCAGTGAACAATCCTACGAGCAGTACTTC. Its translation: CASSEQSYEQYF. The V call is TRBV2, the J call TRBJ2-7; no clear D. V lost 2 bases and J 1 base, leaving 3 bases between the germline ends. The CDR3 extends over 12 amino acids. In germline, CDR1 is SNHLY, CDR2 FYNNEI. Using reference TRBV2 and TRBJ2-7 for the parts outside the CDR3, the full variable domain is EPEVTQTPSHQVTQMGQEVILRCVPISNHLYFYWYRQILGQKVEFLVSFYNNEISEKSEIFDDQFSVERPDGSNFTLKIRSTKLEDSAMYFCASSEQSYEQYFGPGTRLTVT.

V and J are TRBV30 and TRBJ2-3; TRBD1 might be the D (5 bases). The CDR3 has 17 amino acids. V was cut by 0 bases and J by 2 bases, with 18 bases left in between. The germline gives CDR1 GTSNPN, CDR2 SVGIG (reference sequence). The CDR3 DNA reads TGTGCCTGGAGTGTAATGCGGACATTCCCGTCCACAGATACGCAGTATTTT. Protein: CAWSVMRTFPSTDTQYF. Full variable domain (rest looked up from reference TRBV30 and TRBJ2-3): SQTIHQWPATLVQPVGSPLSLECTVEGTSNPNLYWYRQAAGRGLQLLFYSVGIGQISSEVPQNLSASRPQDRQFILSSKKLLLSDSGFYLCAWSVMRTFPSTDTQYFGPGTRLTVL.

This sequence joins TRBV5-1 and TRBJ1-1; possibly TRBD1 for D (6 bases). V was cut by 7 bases and J by 4 bases, with 23 bases left in between. CDR3 length equals 16 residues. Germline loops: CDR1 SGHRS, CDR2 YFSETQ. Written as DNA, the CDR3 is TGCGCCAGCCGCCCCAGGGAGGGAAGGGGGACCACTGAAGCTTTCTTT. Its translation is CASRPREGRGTTEAFF. Full variable domain (outside the CDR3, taken from reference TRBV5-1 and TRBJ1-1): KAGVTQTPRYLIKTRGQQVTLSCSPISGHRSVSWYQQTPGQGLQFLFEYFSETQRNKGNFPGRFSGRQFSNSRSEMNVSTLELGDSALYLCASRPREGRGTTEAFFGQGTRLTVV.